This TCR beta chain was recorded in a study of cytomegalovirus exposure and HLA in healthy donors. Notes on the study in general: Later, an analysis found that TCR clusters from the first cohort tended to co-occur in the 90 to 150 validation repertoires.

The germline V gene encodes CDR1 MDHEN and CDR2 SYDVKM. This CDR3 spans 12 amino acids. Trimming took 8 bases from V and 2 from J; bases not matched to a gene: 2. Data came from immunoSEQ multiplex PCR; TCRdb stores just in-frame clones and leaves some out. This table has approximately 260,000 clones, about 90% appearing once. With respect to this clone: Its antigen is unknown.

This chain links TRBV28 with TRBJ2-5; 7 nucleotides line up with TRBD2. The sequencing sample was made of PBMCs. The origin of this receptor is a woman in her 30s in good health and CMV-seropositive. CDR3 sequence: CASGGGQETQYF. Here the CDR3 DNA reads TGTGCCAGCGGGGGGGGGCAAGAGACCCAGTACTTC.